Here is one TCR beta chain with its context. The antigen remains unidentified. This sample was taken from a study of PD-1 blockade in mismatch repair-deficient tumors. Study at large: Enrolled about 2012-2016, patients had progressing, pretreated mismatch repair-deficient cancers of 12 to 13 types.

Study conclusions and caveats: Tumor-resident clones, often undetectable pretreatment in blood, expanded then contracted after pembrolizumab.

Generated by immunoSEQ multiplex PCR, the TCRdb table keeps only in-frame clones and is missing some. Here the sample spans approximately 100,000 clones, over 65% being singletons. Germline assignment: CDR1 MNHNS and CDR2 SASEGT. The CDR3 spans 15 residues. V gave up 2 bases and J gave up 6 bases, with 14 bases separating them. All patients were mismatch repair deficient, assessed by either PCR or immunohistochemistry. J is TRBJ1-5 and V is TRBV6-1; the D is unclear. The specimen comprised peripheral blood, sampled roughly eight months after starting pembrolizumab. The source is an adult with mismatch repair-deficient cancer. The CDR3 sequence: CASSEHGLGGQPQHF. The CDR3 DNA sequence: TGTGCCAGCAGTGAACACGGGTTGGGAGGTCAGCCCCAGCATTTT.